This T cell receptor beta chain was found in a study of shared clonotypes between healthy human individuals. The CDR3 contains 15 residues. The V gene's germline CDR1 is LNHNV and CDR2 YYDKDF (reference sequence). Trimming removed 6 bases at V and 5 bases at J, with 20 bases between. This clone was observed a single time. At the DNA level, this CDR3 is encoded by other sequences in the same sample as well. Method: immunoSEQ multiplex PCR; TCRdb's copy keeps in-frame clones and lacks some. The profile covers fewer than 1.4 million clones, with approximately 80% appearing a single time and 0.5% to 0.65% taken by the ten largest.

Sample: memory CD4+ T cells from PBMCs. Stated subset: CD45RA-negative fraction. The receptor was isolated from a young man in good health. Some clones in this sample may be carry-over from other donors' samples. This rearrangement joins TRBV15 to TRBJ2-7; D unclear. DNA of the CDR3: TGTGCCACCAGTGCCCGATCCAAGGTGAGCCACGAGCAGTACTTC. Its translation is CATSARSKVSHEQYF.